A single sample gave rise to the 27 T cell receptor beta chains below, sequenced in a study of control samples from healthy donors and cancer patients. Profiled with immunoSEQ multiplex PCR; TCRdb holds only in-frame clones, not every one. The sample lists approximately 190,000 clones, around 93% seen once, with approximately 1.8% in the top ten. The material sequenced was blood. These receptors all come from a man younger than 40 in good health.

The CDR3 here is CASSSTGSMSNQPQHF. The CDR3 DNA sequence: TGTGCCAGTAGTTCGACAGGGTCCATGAGCAATCAGCCCCAGCATTTT. V is TRBV19 and J is TRBJ1-5; 7 nucleotides line up with TRBD1. J gave up 1 base and V 5 bases, and 8 bases lay outside the gene matches. CDR1 is LNHDA, CDR2 SQIVND, per germline (reference sequence). This CDR3 has 16 residues.

The J gene is TRBJ2-3, the V gene TRBV3-1 (or the pseudogene TRBV3-2), with D perhaps given as TRBD1 or TRBD2 (6 bases each). The ends were cut back, 2 bases at V and 2 bases at J, with 14 bases in the middle. Per germline, CDR1 LGHDT and CDR2 YNNKEL (reference sequence). The CDR3 totals 16 residues. This CDR3 is CASSQTGTGYTDTQYF. For the CDR3, the DNA is TGTGCCAGCAGCCAAACAGGGACTGGATACACAGATACGCAGTATTTT.

This rearrangement joins TRBV7-3 to TRBJ1-1; D call uncertain. This CDR3 region has 13 residues. CDR1 is SGHTA, CDR2 FQGTGA, per germline. Trimming removed 5 bases from V and 1 base from J, with 8 bases in between. The CDR3 bases are TGTGCCAGCAGCCAAACGCCGAACACTGAAGCTTTCTTT. Amino acid sequence: CASSQTPNTEAFF.

The chain employs TRBV27 and TRBJ1-1; maybe TRBD1 (6 bases). Germline lookup yields CDR1 MNHEY and CDR2 SMNVEV (reference sequence). There are 16 residues in the CDR3. V was clipped by 5 bases and J by 3 bases, with 19 bases between them. The CDR3 nucleotides are TGTGCCAGCAGTCCATCTTGGACAGCCCTCGACACTGAAGCTTTCTTT. Translating it yields CASSPSWTALDTEAFF.

On this clone itself: Other DNA sequences of this sample code for an identical CDR3. V gene TRBV7-9 combines with J gene TRBJ2-7; no clear D gene. Trimming shortened V by 3 bases and J by 5 bases, and 8 bases separated the two germline ends. Germline-derived CDR1 and CDR2 are SEHNR and FQNEAQ (reference sequence). The CDR3 has 12 amino acids. The CDR3 reads CASSFSGHEQYF. The DNA of the CDR3 is TGTGCCAGCAGCTTTAGTGGCCACGAGCAGTACTTC. The entire variable domain, with the rest obtained from reference TRBV7-9 and TRBJ2-7, is as follows: DTGVSQNPRHKITKRGQNVTFRCDPISEHNRLYWYRQTLGQGPEFLTYFQNEAQLEKSRLLSDRFSAERPKGSFSTLEIQRTEQGDSAMYLCASSFSGHEQYFGPGTRLTVT.

This CDR3 is CASSQEGGTYGYTF. CDR3 in DNA: TGTGCCAGCAGCCAAGAAGGGGGTACCTATGGCTACACCTTC. V usage is TRBV3-1 (or the pseudogene TRBV3-2) and J usage is TRBJ1-2; D might be TRBD1 (6 bases). This CDR3 spans 14 amino acids. In germline, CDR1 is LGHDT, CDR2 YNNKEL (reference sequence). Trimming removed 0 bases from V and 4 bases from J, with 9 bases in between.

The chain links TRBV14 to TRBJ2-1, with 14 bases aligning to TRBD2. Germline loops: CDR1 SGHDN, CDR2 FVKESK. CDR3 length: 14 amino acids. Trimming took 7 bases from V and 9 from J; bases not matched to a gene: 5. In nucleotides, the CDR3 is TGTGCCAGCACTACGGGACTAGCGGGGGCTGAGCAGTTCTTC. Amino acids: CASTTGLAGAEQFF.

The genes are TRBV12-5 and TRBJ2-5; TRBD1 might be the D (5 bases). Between the trimmed V and J ends, which lost 0 bases and 2 bases, there was a span of 7 bases. Germline lookup yields CDR1 LGHNT and CDR2 FRNRAP. This CDR3 spans 14 amino acids. The chain's CDR3 is CASGLVQGQETQYF. The CDR3 DNA follows: TGTGCTAGTGGTTTGGTGCAGGGACAAGAGACCCAGTACTTC.

The rearrangement uses TRBV7-6 and TRBJ2-1, with 9 bases that match TRBD1. The germline gives CDR1 SGHVS, CDR2 FNYEAQ. J was trimmed by 7 bases and V by 3 bases; bases with no gene match: 7. The length of the CDR3 is 15 residues. CDR3 amino acids: CASSFRRDRANEQFF. DNA for the CDR3: TGTGCCAGCAGCTTTCGACGGGACAGGGCGAATGAGCAGTTCTTC.

This clone was counted a single time. CDR3 nucleotide sequence: TGTGCCAGCAGCCCGACGGCAGGTGAAAAACTGTTTTTT. This encodes CASSPTAGEKLFF. This chain connects TRBV7-9 to TRBJ1-4, with D hard to call. Trimming took 5 bases from V and 7 from J, leaving 11 bases between them. Germline loops: CDR1 SEHNR, CDR2 FQNEAQ (reference sequence). The CDR3 spans 13 residues.

The CDR3 sequence is CASSLGLARTYEQYF. In DNA, the CDR3 is TGTGCCAGCAGTCTAGGACTAGCGAGAACCTACGAGCAGTACTTC. The chain uses TRBV6-5 and TRBJ2-7, with 9 bases fitting TRBD2. Germline lookup yields CDR1 MNHEY and CDR2 SVGAGI. The CDR3 length is 15 residues. V shed 5 bases, J shed 2 bases, and the junction held 7 bases outside the gene matches.

This chain joins TRBV5-1 and TRBJ2-3, with 8 bases aligning to TRBD2. The CDR3 extends over 16 amino acids. Germline CDR1 SGHRS, CDR2 YFSETQ. The V segment lost 1 base and the J segment 3 bases; nucleotides outside the gene matches: 7. Here the CDR3 reads CASSLLGGGNTDTQYF. In DNA, the CDR3 is TGCGCCAGCAGCTTGTTAGGCGGGGGGAATACAGATACGCAGTATTTT.

The chain carries TRBV7-9 and TRBJ1-4; a weak D match, TRBD1 (6 bases). Germline-derived CDR1 and CDR2 are SEHNR and FQNEAQ (reference sequence). There are 15 residues in the CDR3. V lost 1 base to trimming and J lost 6 bases, with 12 bases between them. CDR3 in DNA: TGTGCCAGCAGCTTAGGATCCAGGGGTGATGAAAAACTGTTTTTT. It codes for CASSLGSRGDEKLFF. Full variable domain (remainder filled in from reference TRBV7-9 and TRBJ1-4): DTGVSQNPRHKITKRGQNVTFRCDPISEHNRLYWYRQTLGQGPEFLTYFQNEAQLEKSRLLSDRFSAERPKGSFSTLEIQRTEQGDSAMYLCASSLGSRGDEKLFFGSGTQLSVL.

This clone was detected once. The chain employs TRBV29-1 and TRBJ1-5, with D possibly being TRBD1 (5 bases). There are 13 residues in the CDR3. Looked up from germline, CDR1 is SQVTM and CDR2 is ANQGSEA. Trimming pared 6 bases from V and 1 base from J, leaving 10 bases between. CDR3 nucleotides: TGCAGCGTCCTTGACAGAAGCAATCAGCCCCAGCATTTT. Translation gives CSVLDRSNQPQHF.

CDR3 region: CASSLRGSGNTIYF. DNA for the CDR3: TGTGCCAGCAGCCTTCGGGGCTCTGGAAACACCATATATTTT. The chain joins TRBV5-8 to TRBJ1-3; D gene unclear. V lost 4 bases and J lost 0, with 8 bases in between. In germline, CDR1 is SGHTS, CDR2 YDEGEE. The CDR3 consists of 14 residues. Complete variable domain (other parts from reference TRBV5-8 and TRBJ1-3): EAGVTQSPTHLIKTRGQQATLRCSPISGHTSVYWYQQALGLGLQFLLWYDEGEERNRGNFPPRFSGRQFPNYSSELNVNALELEDSALYLCASSLRGSGNTIYFGEGSWLTVV.

The V gene is TRBV11-3, the J gene TRBJ2-7; the D is unclear. V lost 4 bases and J 0 bases, leaving 10 bases between the germline ends. Germline V CDR1 and CDR2: SGHNT, YENEEA. There are 14 residues in the CDR3. Here the CDR3 DNA reads TGTGCCAGCAGCTCTGGGTCGAGCTCCTACGAGCAGTACTTC. Its protein is CASSSGSSSYEQYF.

The chain has TRBV7-2 and TRBJ2-1; D not certain. The CDR3 is 11 residues long. V lost 0 bases and J 8 bases, leaving 2 bases between the germline ends. Germline CDR1 is SGHTA and CDR2 is FQGNSA. Written as DNA, the CDR3 is TGTGCCAGCAGCTTAGCCCATGAGCAGTTCTTC. As protein: CASSLAHEQFF.

The gene calls are TRBV7-2 and TRBJ2-7; D tentatively reads TRBD1 or TRBD2 (5 bases each). Trimming took off 2 bases at V and 7 bases at J, with 15 bases between the two ends. Germline-derived CDR1 and CDR2 are SGHTA and FQGNSA. This CDR3 region has 14 residues. CDR3 DNA: TGTGCCAGCAGCTTAAATGGGGGAGTTGGTGAGCAGTACTTC. Its translation: CASSLNGGVGEQYF.

This sequence joins TRBV10-2 and TRBJ2-4, with 9 bases lining up with TRBD2. Germline CDR1 is WSHSY and CDR2 is SAAADI. J gave up 2 bases and V 0 bases, and 2 bases lay outside the gene matches. The CDR3 runs 16 residues. CDR3 region: CASSESRGGSKNIQYF. CDR3 bases: TGCGCCAGCAGTGAGTCGCGGGGGGGCTCCAAAAACATTCAGTACTTC.

This clone was seen more than once but under ten times. The CDR3 region has the DNA TGCGCCAGCAGCTTGGCCGGGCACCGCGACCGGACTAATGAAAAACTGTTTTTT. The encoded protein is CASSLAGHRDRTNEKLFF. The chain links TRBV5-1 to TRBJ1-4; D unresolved. The CDR3 totals 18 residues. V gave up 0 bases and J gave up 2 bases, with 17 bases separating them. The germline gives CDR1 SGHRS, CDR2 YFSETQ.

This clone occurred a few times. The chain combines TRBV12-3 or TRBV12-4 with TRBJ2-1, with D hard to call. V was cut by 3 bases and J by 8 bases, with 5 bases left in between. The CDR3 is 11 residues long. CDR3 sequence reads: CASSFGDEQFF. DNA of the CDR3: TGTGCCAGCAGTTTTGGAGATGAGCAGTTCTTC.

The gene calls are TRBV6-5 and TRBJ2-7; 9 bases match TRBD2. The V segment lost 0 bases and the J segment 2 bases; nucleotides outside the gene matches: 5. CDR1 and CDR2 from the germline V gene are MNHEY and SVGAGI. This CDR3 spans 16 amino acids. This chain's CDR3 is CASSYSSSGVTYEQYF. The DNA of the CDR3 is TGTGCCAGCAGTTACTCGTCTAGCGGGGTTACCTACGAGCAGTACTTC.

V and J are TRBV7-3 and TRBJ2-1; 12 bases match TRBD2. CDR1 SGHTA and CDR2 FQGTGA come from the germline V gene. The CDR3 runs 15 residues. V shed 4 bases and J 9 bases; nucleotides not matched to a gene: 7. The CDR3 DNA follows: TGTGCCAGCAGCTCTCCTAGCGGGGGGGCTAGTGAGCAGTTCTTC. Protein: CASSSPSGGASEQFF.

The gene calls are TRBV19 and TRBJ2-3; D could derive from TRBD1 or TRBD2 (6 bases each). CDR1 is LNHDA, CDR2 SQIVND, per germline (reference sequence). The CDR3 runs to 15 residues. V lost 4 bases and J 1 base, leaving 12 bases between the germline ends. CDR3 sequence: CASSRGATGTDTQYF. CDR3 bases: TGTGCCAGTAGTAGGGGGGCGACGGGCACAGATACGCAGTATTTT.

The chain has TRBV5-1 and TRBJ1-6, with D maybe TRBD1 (6 bases). There are 15 residues in the CDR3. The germline gives CDR1 SGHRS, CDR2 YFSETQ. V shed 0 bases and J shed 7 bases, with 11 bases lying between them. The CDR3 nucleotides are TGCGCCAGCAGCTTGGGAGGGCAGGGGAATTCACCCCTCCACTTT. Encoded protein: CASSLGGQGNSPLHF.

This chain connects TRBV5-1 to TRBJ2-1, with a weak D call TRBD2 (6 bases). Trimming removed 4 bases from V and 8 bases from J, with 19 bases in between. The CDR3 runs 15 residues. From germline, CDR1 is SGHRS and CDR2 YFSETQ. The CDR3 sequence is CASSLGGLGYYEQFF. DNA of the CDR3: TGCGCCAGCAGCCTCGGGGGTCTAGGTTACTATGAGCAGTTCTTC.

This chain links TRBV25-1 with TRBJ2-2, with D unresolved. Germline assignment: CDR1 MGHDK and CDR2 SYGVNS. V was clipped by 1 base and J by 3 bases, with 6 bases between them. CDR3 size: 14 residues. CDR3 residues: CASSESFDTGELFF. Here the CDR3 DNA reads TGTGCCAGCAGTGAATCCTTTGACACCGGGGAGCTGTTTTTT.